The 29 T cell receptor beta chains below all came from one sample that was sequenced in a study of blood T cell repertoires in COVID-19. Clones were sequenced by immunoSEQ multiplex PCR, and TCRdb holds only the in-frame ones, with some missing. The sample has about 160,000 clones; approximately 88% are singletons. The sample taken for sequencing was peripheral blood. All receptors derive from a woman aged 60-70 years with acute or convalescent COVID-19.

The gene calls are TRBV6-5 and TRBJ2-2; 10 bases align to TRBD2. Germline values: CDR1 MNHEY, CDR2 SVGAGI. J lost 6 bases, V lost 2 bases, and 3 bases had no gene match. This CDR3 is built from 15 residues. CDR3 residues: CASSYPTSGAGELFF. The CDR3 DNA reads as TGTGCCAGCAGTTACCCAACTAGCGGGGCCGGGGAGCTGTTTTTT.

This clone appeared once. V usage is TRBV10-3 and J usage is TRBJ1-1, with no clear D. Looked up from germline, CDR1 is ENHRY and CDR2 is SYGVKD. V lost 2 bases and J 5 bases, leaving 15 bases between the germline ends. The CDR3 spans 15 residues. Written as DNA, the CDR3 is TGTGCCATCAGTGAGCGGGGTCAGCCACGAACTGAAGCTTTCTTT. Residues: CAISERGQPRTEAFF.

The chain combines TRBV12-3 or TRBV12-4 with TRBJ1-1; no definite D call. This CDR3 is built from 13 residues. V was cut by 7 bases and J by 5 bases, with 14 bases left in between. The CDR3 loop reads CASIQTGRTEAFF. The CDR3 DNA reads TGTGCCAGCATCCAAACGGGGAGGACTGAAGCTTTCTTT.

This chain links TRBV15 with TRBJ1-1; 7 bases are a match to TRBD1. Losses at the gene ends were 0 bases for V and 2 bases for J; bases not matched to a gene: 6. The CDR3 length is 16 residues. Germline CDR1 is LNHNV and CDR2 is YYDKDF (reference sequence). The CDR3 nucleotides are TGTGCCACCAGCAGAGATCGGACAGGAGCTAACACTGAAGCTTTCTTT. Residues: CATSRDRTGANTEAFF.

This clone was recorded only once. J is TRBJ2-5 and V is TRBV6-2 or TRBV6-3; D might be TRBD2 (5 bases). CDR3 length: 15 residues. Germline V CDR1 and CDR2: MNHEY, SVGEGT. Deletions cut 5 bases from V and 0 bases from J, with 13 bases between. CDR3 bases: TGTGCCAGCAGTCTTTCCGGGGTGTACCAAGAGACCCAGTACTTC. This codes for CASSLSGVYQETQYF.

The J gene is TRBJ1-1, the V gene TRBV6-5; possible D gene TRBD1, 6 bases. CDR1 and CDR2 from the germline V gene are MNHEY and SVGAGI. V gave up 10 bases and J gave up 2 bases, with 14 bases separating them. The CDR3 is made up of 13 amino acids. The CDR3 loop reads CATLRGFNTEAFF. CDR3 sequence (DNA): TGTGCCACCCTCAGGGGTTTTAACACTGAAGCTTTCTTT.

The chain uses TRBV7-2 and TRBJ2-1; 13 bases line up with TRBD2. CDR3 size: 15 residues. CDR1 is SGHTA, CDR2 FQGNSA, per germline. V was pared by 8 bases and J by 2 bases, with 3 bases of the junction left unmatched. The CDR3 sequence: CASGLAGEPYNEQFF. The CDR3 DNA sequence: TGTGCCAGCGGACTAGCGGGGGAACCCTACAATGAGCAGTTCTTC.

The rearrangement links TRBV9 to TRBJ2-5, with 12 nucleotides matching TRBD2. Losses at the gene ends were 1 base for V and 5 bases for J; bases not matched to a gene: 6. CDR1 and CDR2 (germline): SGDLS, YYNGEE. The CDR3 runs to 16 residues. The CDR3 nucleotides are TGTGCCAGCAGCGTACTAGCGGGGGGGCAGGGTGAGACCCAGTACTTC. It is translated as CASSVLAGGQGETQYF.

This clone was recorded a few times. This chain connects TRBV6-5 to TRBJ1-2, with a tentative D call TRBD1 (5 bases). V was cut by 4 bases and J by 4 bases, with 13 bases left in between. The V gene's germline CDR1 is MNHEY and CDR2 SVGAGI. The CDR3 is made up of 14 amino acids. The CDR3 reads CASSFRGAVYGYTF. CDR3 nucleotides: TGTGCCAGCAGTTTTAGGGGCGCGGTCTATGGCTACACCTTC.

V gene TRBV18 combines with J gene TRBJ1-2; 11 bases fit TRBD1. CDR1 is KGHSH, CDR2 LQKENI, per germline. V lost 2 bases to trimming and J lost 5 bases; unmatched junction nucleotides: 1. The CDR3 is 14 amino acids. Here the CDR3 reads CASSPGDRGYGYTF. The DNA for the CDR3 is TGTGCCAGCTCACCAGGGGACAGGGGGTATGGCTACACCTTC. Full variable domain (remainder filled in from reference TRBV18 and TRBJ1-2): NAGVMQNPRHLVRRRGQEARLRCSPMKGHSHVYWYRQLPEEGLKFMVYLQKENIIDESGMPKERFSAEFPKEGPSILRIQQVVRGDSAAYFCASSPGDRGYGYTFGSGTRLTVV.

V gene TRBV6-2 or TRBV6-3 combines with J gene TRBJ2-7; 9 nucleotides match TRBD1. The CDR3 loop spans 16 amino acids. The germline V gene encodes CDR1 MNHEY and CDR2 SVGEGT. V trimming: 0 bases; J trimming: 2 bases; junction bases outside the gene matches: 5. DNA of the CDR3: TGTGCCAGCAGTTACTCGCCTTACAGGGGGCCCTACGAGCAGTACTTC. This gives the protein CASSYSPYRGPYEQYF.

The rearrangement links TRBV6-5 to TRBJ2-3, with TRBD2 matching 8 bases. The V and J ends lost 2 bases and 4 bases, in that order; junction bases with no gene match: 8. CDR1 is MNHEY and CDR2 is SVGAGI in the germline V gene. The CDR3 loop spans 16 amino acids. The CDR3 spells CASSYRSGTGADTQYF. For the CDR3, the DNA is TGTGCCAGCAGTTACCGTAGCGGGACCGGGGCAGATACGCAGTATTTT.

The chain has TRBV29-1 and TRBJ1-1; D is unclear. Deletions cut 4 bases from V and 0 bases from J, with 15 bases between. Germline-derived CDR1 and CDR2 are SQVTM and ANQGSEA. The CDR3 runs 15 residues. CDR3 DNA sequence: TGCAGCGTTGGCCCGACCCGGGGAGTGAACACTGAAGCTTTCTTT. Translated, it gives CSVGPTRGVNTEAFF.

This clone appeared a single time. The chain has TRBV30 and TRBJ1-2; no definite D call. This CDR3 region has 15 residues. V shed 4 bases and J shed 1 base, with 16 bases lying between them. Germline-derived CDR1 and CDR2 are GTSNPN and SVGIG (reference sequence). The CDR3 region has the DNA TGTGCCTGGACCCTAAAGGAGAGGGTTAACTATGGCTACACCTTC. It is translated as CAWTLKERVNYGYTF.

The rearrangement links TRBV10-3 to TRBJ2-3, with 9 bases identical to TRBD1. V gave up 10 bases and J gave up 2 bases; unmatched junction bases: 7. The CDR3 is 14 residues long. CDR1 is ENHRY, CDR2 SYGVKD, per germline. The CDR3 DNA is TGTGCCACCTGGGACAGGGAGTCCACAGATACGCAGTATTTT. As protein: CATWDRESTDTQYF.

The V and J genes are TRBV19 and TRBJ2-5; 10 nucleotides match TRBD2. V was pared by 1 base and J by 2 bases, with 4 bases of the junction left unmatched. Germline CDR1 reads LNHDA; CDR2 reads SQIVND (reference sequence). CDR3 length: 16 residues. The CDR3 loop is CASSIVTSGEQETQYF. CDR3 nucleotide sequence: TGTGCCAGTAGTATAGTTACTAGCGGGGAACAAGAGACCCAGTACTTC.

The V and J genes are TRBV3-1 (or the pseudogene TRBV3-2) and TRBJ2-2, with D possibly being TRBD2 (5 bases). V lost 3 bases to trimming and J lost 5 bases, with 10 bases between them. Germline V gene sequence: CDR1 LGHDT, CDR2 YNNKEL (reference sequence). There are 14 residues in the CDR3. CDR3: CASSQGRITGELFF. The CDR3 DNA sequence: TGTGCCAGCAGCCAGGGGAGAATTACCGGGGAGCTGTTTTTT.

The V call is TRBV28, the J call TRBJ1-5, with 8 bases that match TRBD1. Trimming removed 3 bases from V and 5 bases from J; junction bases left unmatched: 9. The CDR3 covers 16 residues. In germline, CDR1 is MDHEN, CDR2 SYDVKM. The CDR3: CASSFGGRGPDQPQHF. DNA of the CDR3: TGTGCCAGCAGTTTCGGTGGCAGGGGGCCTGATCAGCCCCAGCATTTT.

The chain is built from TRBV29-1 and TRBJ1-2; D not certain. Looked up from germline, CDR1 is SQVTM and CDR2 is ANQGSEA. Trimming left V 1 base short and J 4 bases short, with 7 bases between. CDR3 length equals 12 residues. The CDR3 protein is CSVEGSGYGYTF. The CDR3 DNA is TGCAGCGTTGAAGGTAGCGGCTATGGCTACACCTTC. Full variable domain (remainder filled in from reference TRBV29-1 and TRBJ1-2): SAVISQKPSRDICQRGTSLTIQCQVDSQVTMMFWYRQQPGQSLTLIATANQGSEATYESGFVIDKFPISRPNLTFSTLTVSNMSPEDSSIYLCSVEGSGYGYTFGSGTRLTVV.

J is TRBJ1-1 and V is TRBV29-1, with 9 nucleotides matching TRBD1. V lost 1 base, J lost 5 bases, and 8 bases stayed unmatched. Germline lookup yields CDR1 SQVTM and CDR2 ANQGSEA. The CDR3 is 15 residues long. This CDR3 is CSVEAPGQGGTEAFF. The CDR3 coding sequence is TGCAGCGTTGAAGCACCGGGACAGGGAGGAACTGAAGCTTTCTTT.

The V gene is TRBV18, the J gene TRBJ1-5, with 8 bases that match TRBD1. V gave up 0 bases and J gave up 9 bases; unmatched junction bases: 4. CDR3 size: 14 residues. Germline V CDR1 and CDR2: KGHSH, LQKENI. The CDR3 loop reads CASSPPGQERPQHF. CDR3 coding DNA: TGTGCCAGCTCACCACCGGGACAGGAACGGCCCCAGCATTTT.

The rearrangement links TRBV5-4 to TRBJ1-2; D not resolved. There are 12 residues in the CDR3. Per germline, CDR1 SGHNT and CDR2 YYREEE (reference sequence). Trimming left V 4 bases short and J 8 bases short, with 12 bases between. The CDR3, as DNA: TGTGCCAGCAGCCCAGACCCGGGGGGCTACACCTTC. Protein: CASSPDPGGYTF.

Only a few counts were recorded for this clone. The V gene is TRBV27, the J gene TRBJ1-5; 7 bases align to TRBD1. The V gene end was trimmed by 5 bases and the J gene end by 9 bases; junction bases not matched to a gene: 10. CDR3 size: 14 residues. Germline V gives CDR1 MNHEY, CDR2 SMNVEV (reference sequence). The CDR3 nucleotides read TGTGCCAGCAGTCCCCGGACAGGCCATACGCCCCAGCATTTT. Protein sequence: CASSPRTGHTPQHF.

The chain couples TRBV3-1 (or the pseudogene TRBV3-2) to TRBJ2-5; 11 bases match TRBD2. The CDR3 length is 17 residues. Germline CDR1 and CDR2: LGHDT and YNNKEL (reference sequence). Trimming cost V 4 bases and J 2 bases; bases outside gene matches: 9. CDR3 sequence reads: CASSRLMTSGVQETQYF. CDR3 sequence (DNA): TGTGCCAGCAGCCGATTAATGACTAGCGGGGTTCAAGAGACCCAGTACTTC.

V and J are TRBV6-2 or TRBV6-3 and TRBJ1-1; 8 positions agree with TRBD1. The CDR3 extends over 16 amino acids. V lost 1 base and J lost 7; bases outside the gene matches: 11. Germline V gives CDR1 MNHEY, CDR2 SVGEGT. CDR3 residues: CASSYYPGQGAIEAFF. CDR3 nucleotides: TGTGCCAGCAGTTACTACCCCGGGCAGGGGGCAATTGAAGCTTTCTTT.

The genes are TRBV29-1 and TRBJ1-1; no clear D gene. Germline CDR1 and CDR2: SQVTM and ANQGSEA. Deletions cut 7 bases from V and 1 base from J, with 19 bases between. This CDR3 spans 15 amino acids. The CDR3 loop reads CSALPRGTPNTEAFF. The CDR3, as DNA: TGCAGCGCCCTCCCCAGAGGTACCCCGAACACTGAAGCTTTCTTT.

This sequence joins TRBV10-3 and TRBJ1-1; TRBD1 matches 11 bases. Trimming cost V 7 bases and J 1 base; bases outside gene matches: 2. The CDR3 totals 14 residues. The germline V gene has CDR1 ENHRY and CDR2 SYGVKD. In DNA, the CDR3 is TGTGCCATCAAGGGACAGGGGGAGAACACTGAAGCTTTCTTT. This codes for CAIKGQGENTEAFF.

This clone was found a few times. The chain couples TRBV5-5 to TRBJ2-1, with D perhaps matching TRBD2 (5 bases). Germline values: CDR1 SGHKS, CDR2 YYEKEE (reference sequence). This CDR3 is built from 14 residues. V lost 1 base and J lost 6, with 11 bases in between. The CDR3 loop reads CASSLLLGSNEQFF. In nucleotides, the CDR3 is TGTGCCAGCAGCTTGTTACTAGGGAGCAATGAGCAGTTCTTC.

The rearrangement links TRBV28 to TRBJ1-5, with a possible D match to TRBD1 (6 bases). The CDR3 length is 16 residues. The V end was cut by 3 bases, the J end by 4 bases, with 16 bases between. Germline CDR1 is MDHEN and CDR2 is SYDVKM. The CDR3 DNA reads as TGTGCCAGCAGTTTTTCCGGAAGGGGGGGGAATCAGCCCCAGCATTTT. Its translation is CASSFSGRGGNQPQHF.